Following are 16 T cell receptor beta chains from one sample sequenced in a study of cytomegalovirus exposure and HLA in healthy donors. PCR used 60 Vbeta primers and 13 Jbeta primers. Profiled with immunoSEQ multiplex PCR; TCRdb holds only in-frame clones, not every one. The sample shows 100,000 to 150,000 clones, around four fifths of them seen only once. Sequences were obtained from PBMCs. Source of these receptors: a woman between 35 and 50 years old in good health and CMV-seropositive.

This clone occurred a few times. The chain carries TRBV28 and TRBJ1-5; weak D call: TRBD1 (6 bases). V lost 7 bases to trimming and J lost 2 bases, with 15 bases between them. This CDR3 is built from 15 residues. From germline, CDR1 is MDHEN and CDR2 SYDVKM. The CDR3 DNA sequence: TGTGCCAGCACCCTAAGGGGGGGTGGCAATCAGCCCCAGCATTTT. Amino acids: CASTLRGGGNQPQHF. The full variable domain, in which reference TRBV28 and TRBJ1-5 provide the parts outside the CDR3, is DVKVTQSSRYLVKRTGEKVFLECVQDMDHENMFWYRQDPGLGLRLIYFSYDVKMKEKGDIPEGYSVSREKKERFSLILESASTNQTSMYLCASTLRGGGNQPQHFGDGTRLSIL.

The chain uses TRBV19 and TRBJ2-2; the match to TRBD2 covers 12 bases. This CDR3 contains 18 residues. The germline CDR1 and CDR2 sequences are LNHDA and SQIVND (reference sequence). J lost 2 bases, V lost 5 bases, and 9 bases had no gene match. Written as DNA, the CDR3 is TGTGCCAGTAGTCACCGACTAGCGGGAGTTGTAAACACCGGGGAGCTGTTTTTT. Protein product: CASSHRLAGVVNTGELFF.

The chain combines TRBV7-6 with TRBJ2-3; D remains unclear. Trimming pared 5 bases from V and 4 bases from J, leaving 7 bases between. This CDR3 is built from 12 residues. CDR1 is SGHVS, CDR2 FNYEAQ, per germline. CDR3: CASSRSADTQYF. The CDR3 nucleotides are TGTGCCAGCAGCCGGAGCGCAGATACGCAGTATTTT.

V usage is TRBV6-1 and J usage is TRBJ1-6; a possible D gene is TRBD1 (6 bases). The CDR3 loop spans 15 amino acids. V lost 5 bases and J 4 bases, leaving 12 bases between the germline ends. The V gene's germline CDR1 is MNHNS and CDR2 SASEGT. The CDR3 loop reads CASSTGSGYNSPLHF. As DNA, the CDR3 is TGTGCCAGCAGTACAGGGTCAGGGTATAATTCACCCCTCCACTTT.

CDR3 amino acids: CASSLAGGPHSYEQYF. The CDR3 nucleotides are TGTGCCAGTAGTCTAGCGGGAGGGCCTCACTCCTACGAGCAGTACTTC. V usage is TRBV19 and J usage is TRBJ2-7, with 12 bases that match TRBD2. The CDR3 contains 16 residues. Germline V lookup: CDR1 LNHDA, CDR2 SQIVND (reference sequence). V was clipped by 5 bases and J by 0 bases; unmatched bases: 5.

The rearrangement joins TRBV6-5 to TRBJ1-1; 7 bases are a match to TRBD1. The CDR3 runs 14 residues. Germline-derived CDR1 and CDR2 are MNHEY and SVGAGI. The V and J ends lost 8 bases and 10 bases, in that order; junction bases with no gene match: 16. The CDR3 region has the DNA TGTGCCAGCGTACCACCGGGACAGATAGGTGTAGCTTTCTTT. The encoded protein is CASVPPGQIGVAFF.

The genes are TRBV27 and TRBJ2-3; D might be TRBD1 (6 bases). The CDR3 extends over 16 amino acids. Germline assignment: CDR1 MNHEY and CDR2 SMNVEV (reference sequence). With 3 bases removed from V and 0 bases from J, the gap between germline ends came to 13 bases. CDR3 amino acids: CASSLMGAMSTDTQYF. In DNA, the CDR3 is TGTGCCAGCAGTTTGATGGGGGCGATGAGCACAGATACGCAGTATTTT.

The gene calls are TRBV11-3 and TRBJ2-1, with TRBD1 identical over 8 bases. From germline, CDR1 is SGHNT and CDR2 YENEEA. CDR3 length equals 15 residues. J lost 3 bases, V lost 1 base, and 2 bases had no gene match. CDR3 residues: CASSLAQGGYNEQFF. In DNA, the CDR3 is TGTGCCAGCAGCTTAGCACAGGGGGGCTACAATGAGCAGTTCTTC. The entire variable domain, with the rest obtained from reference TRBV11-3 and TRBJ2-1, is as follows: EAGVVQSPRYKIIEKKQPVAFWCNPISGHNTLYWYLQNLGQGPELLIRYENEEAVDDSQLPKDRFSAERLKGVDSTLKIQPAELGDSAVYLCASSLAQGGYNEQFFGPGTRLTVL.

This clone was counted a single time. The rearrangement joins TRBV7-2 to TRBJ2-3; 7 bases map to TRBD1. V lost 6 bases and J lost 4; bases outside the gene matches: 13. The CDR3 has 16 amino acids. Germline CDR1 is SGHTA and CDR2 is FQGNSA. The CDR3 DNA reads TGTGCCAGCAGATTCACAGGGGTCGGAAGCGCAGATACGCAGTATTTT. Amino acids: CASRFTGVGSADTQYF. The full variable domain, rest sourced from reference TRBV7-2 and TRBJ2-3, is GAGVSQSPSNKVTEKGKDVELRCDPISGHTALYWYRQSLGQGLEFLIYFQGNSAPDKSGLPSDRFSAERTGGSVSTLTIQRTQQEDSAVYLCASRFTGVGSADTQYFGPGTRLTVL.

V usage is TRBV14 and J usage is TRBJ2-7; possibly TRBD2 for D (6 bases). The length of the CDR3 is 15 residues. Germline assignment: CDR1 SGHDN and CDR2 FVKESK. Trimming removed 7 bases from V and 8 bases from J, with 24 bases in between. The CDR3 spells CASNRLRGEEGQQYF. Here the CDR3 DNA reads TGTGCCAGCAACCGATTACGGGGCGAGGAGGGACAGCAGTACTTC.

This clone was counted a single time. This chain links TRBV10-3 with TRBJ1-1; D perhaps matches TRBD1 (6 bases). Per germline, CDR1 ENHRY and CDR2 SYGVKD. V was trimmed by 6 bases and J by 6 bases, leaving 11 bases between them. This CDR3 is 12 amino acids long. The chain's CDR3 is CAISQGMAEAFF. CDR3 bases: TGTGCCATCAGCCAGGGGATGGCTGAAGCTTTCTTT.

The rearrangement joins TRBV18 to TRBJ2-7; 11 bases align to TRBD2. Germline trimming cut 3 bases from V and 2 bases from J; bases unmatched to any gene: 0. The germline gives CDR1 KGHSH, CDR2 LQKENI. This CDR3 region has 14 residues. As DNA, the CDR3 is TGTGCCAGCTCACCTAGCGGGGGGGCCTACGAGCAGTACTTC. Its translation: CASSPSGGAYEQYF.

This clone is a singleton in its sample. The V call is TRBV2, the J call TRBJ1-5; D is ambiguous. The V gene's germline CDR1 is SNHLY and CDR2 FYNNEI. The CDR3 spans 15 residues. The ends were cut back, 7 bases at V and 4 bases at J, with 17 bases in the middle. The CDR3 sequence: CASTIRSGGNQPQHF. CDR3 DNA: TGTGCCAGCACGATACGGAGCGGCGGGAATCAGCCCCAGCATTTT.

The rearrangement uses TRBV6-5 and TRBJ2-7, with D perhaps matching TRBD1 (5 bases). The length of the CDR3 is 15 residues. Trimming removed 0 bases at V and 3 bases at J, with 12 bases between. The germline gives CDR1 MNHEY, CDR2 SVGAGI. The CDR3 reads CASSYSKGRGYEQYF. The CDR3 nucleotides are TGTGCCAGCAGTTACTCGAAGGGGCGCGGCTACGAGCAGTACTTC.

The gene calls are TRBV7-8 and TRBJ2-5, with TRBD1 identical over 10 bases. The end of the DNA is better explained by TRBJ2-7, so the J call may be wrong. Germline V gene data show CDR1 as SGHVS and CDR2 as FQNEAQ. The CDR3 consists of 16 residues. The CDR3 DNA sequence: TGTGCCAGCAGCTTAGGGGGGACAGGGGCCTCCTACGAGCAGTACTTC. Translated, it gives CASSLGGTGASYEQYF.

The chain carries TRBV7-2 and TRBJ1-4, with a weak D call TRBD1 (5 bases). Trimming shortened V by 4 bases and J by 8 bases, and 14 bases separated the two germline ends. Germline CDR1 and CDR2: SGHTA and FQGNSA. The CDR3 totals 14 residues. In DNA, the CDR3 is TGTGCCAGCAGCTCCGACGGGGGTCGGGAAAAACTGTTTTTT. Translating gives CASSSDGGREKLFF.